Listed here are 28 T cell receptor beta chains from one sample, sequenced in a study of T cell repertoires in ileal Crohn's disease. TCRdb keeps only in-frame clones here, not all; method: immunoSEQ multiplex PCR. The data contain over 11,000 clones, roughly 82% of them singletons. The sequenced sample was ileal tissue. These receptors were taken from an adult with Crohn's disease.

This clone was counted only a few times. The genes are TRBV10-2 and TRBJ2-3, with 15 bases matching TRBD2. CDR3 length: 18 residues. The germline gives CDR1 WSHSY, CDR2 SAAADI. V shed 0 bases, J shed 3 bases, and the junction held 4 bases outside the gene matches. The CDR3, as DNA: TGCGCCAGCAGTGAGTCTGGGACTAGCGGGGGGCGTACAGATACGCAGTATTTT. Translating gives CASSESGTSGGRTDTQYF.

This chain links TRBV4-2 with TRBJ2-7; 7 bases align to TRBD2. Unmatched junction bases numbered 15, after V lost 4 bases and J lost 6 bases. Germline V lookup: CDR1 LGHNA, CDR2 YNFKEQ. The CDR3 has 16 residues. CDR3 amino acids: CASSPGPTSDFGEQYF. The CDR3 DNA reads TGTGCCAGCAGCCCCGGGCCCACTAGCGACTTTGGCGAGCAGTACTTC.

The rearrangement links TRBV20-1 to TRBJ1-4; a weak D match, TRBD1 (5 bases). Germline-derived CDR1 and CDR2 are DFQATT and SNEGSKA (reference sequence). Deletions cut 6 bases from V and 7 bases from J, with 9 bases between. The length of the CDR3 is 11 residues. Written as DNA, the CDR3 is TGCAGTGCCCAGGGTTGTGAAAAACTGTTTTTT. This translates into CSAQGCEKLFF.

The chain couples TRBV6-1 to TRBJ1-2, with D possibly being TRBD1 (5 bases). The CDR3 totals 12 residues. Germline V gene sequence: CDR1 MNHNS, CDR2 SASEGT. Trimming left V 5 bases short and J 4 bases short, with 8 bases between. Here the CDR3 DNA reads TGTGCCAGCAGTCCAGACAGCTATGGCTACACCTTC. Amino acid sequence: CASSPDSYGYTF.

This chain uses TRBV12-5 with TRBJ2-5; 7 bases match TRBD2. The ends lost 2 bases at V and 6 bases at J; junction bases unmatched: 15. This CDR3 is 17 amino acids long. Germline V gene data show CDR1 as LGHNT and CDR2 as FRNRAP. In nucleotides, the CDR3 is TGTGCTAGTGGTTTGCCTACACGGGAGCGGGATAGAAAGACCCAGTACTTC. Its protein product is CASGLPTRERDRKTQYF.

V and J are TRBV27 and TRBJ2-7; TRBD1 matches at 9 bases. CDR3 length: 15 residues. V was pared by 5 bases and J by 5 bases, with 10 bases of the junction left unmatched. The germline gives CDR1 MNHEY, CDR2 SMNVEV (reference sequence). CDR3 DNA: TGTGCCAGCAGTCCGACCGGGACAGGGCCCCACGAGCAGTACTTC. This encodes CASSPTGTGPHEQYF.

The chain joins TRBV2 to TRBJ2-2; TRBD1 might be the D (7 bases). With 7 bases removed from V and 4 bases from J, the gap between germline ends came to 16 bases. The V gene's germline CDR1 is SNHLY and CDR2 FYNNEI. The CDR3 is 15 residues long. The CDR3, as DNA: TGTGCCAGCACTCCTCAGGGGGGCCCCACCGGGGAGCTGTTTTTT. It codes for CASTPQGGPTGELFF.

The chain employs TRBV11-2 and TRBJ2-3, with D possibly TRBD2 on 5 matching bases. Trimming removed 7 bases at V and 0 bases at J, with 17 bases between. CDR3 size: 16 residues. Germline CDR1 and CDR2: SGHAT and FQNNGV. The CDR3 bases are TGTGCCAGCACCTCCCTCGGAACTAGTAGCACAGATACGCAGTATTTT. Translating it yields CASTSLGTSSTDTQYF.

The genes are TRBV10-3 and TRBJ2-1, with 8 bases that match TRBD2. The CDR3 spans 15 residues. Germline CDR1 reads ENHRY; CDR2 reads SYGVKD. V gave up 3 bases and J gave up 3 bases; unmatched junction bases: 4. CDR3 residues: CAISDRGLDYNEQFF. DNA for the CDR3: TGTGCCATCAGTGATCGGGGACTAGACTACAATGAGCAGTTCTTC.

The V and J genes are TRBV5-6 and TRBJ2-3, with unresolved D. The V end was cut by 0 bases, the J end by 2 bases, with 13 bases between. The germline V gene encodes CDR1 SGHDT and CDR2 YYEEEE. The CDR3 sequence is 16 residues long. DNA of the CDR3: TGTGCCAGCAGCTTGGTTCAGGATCTTTTCACAGATACGCAGTATTTT. The encoded protein is CASSLVQDLFTDTQYF.

The V gene is TRBV9, the J gene TRBJ2-7; the D gene is possibly TRBD1 (6 bases). Germline lookup yields CDR1 SGDLS and CDR2 YYNGEE. Trimming stripped 1 base from V and 3 bases from J, with 11 bases between. CDR3 length: 14 amino acids. CDR3 nucleotides: TGTGCCAGCAGCGTAACGGCAGGGGACTACGAGCAGTACTTC. This translates into CASSVTAGDYEQYF.

The chain carries TRBV6-1 and TRBJ2-3, with TRBD2 identical over 9 bases. The CDR3 is 14 residues long. The trim removed 6 bases at V and 3 bases at J, leaving 4 bases unmatched. CDR1 is MNHNS, CDR2 SASEGT, per germline. CDR3 region: CASRPAGGTDTQYF. Here the CDR3 DNA reads TGTGCCAGCAGGCCCGCGGGGGGGACAGATACGCAGTATTTT.

This clone was seen only a few times. V and J are TRBV11-2 and TRBJ2-5, with TRBD2 identical over 9 bases. Germline CDR1 reads SGHAT; CDR2 reads FQNNGV. The length of the CDR3 is 16 residues. With 4 bases clipped from V and 2 bases from J, the junction kept 8 bases outside the gene matches. In nucleotides, the CDR3 is TGTGCCAGCAGCTGGAGGATAGCGGGGGCTCAAGAGACCCAGTACTTC. The encoded protein is CASSWRIAGAQETQYF.

This clone was found a few times. V gene TRBV27 combines with J gene TRBJ2-7, with TRBD2 identical over 8 bases. Trimming removed 6 bases from V and 4 bases from J; junction bases left unmatched: 8. This CDR3 is 14 amino acids long. Germline assignment: CDR1 MNHEY and CDR2 SMNVEV (reference sequence). CDR3 DNA sequence: TGTGCCAGCAGCAAATTAGCGGGAAGATACGAGCAGTACTTC. It encodes CASSKLAGRYEQYF.

The chain couples TRBV29-1 to TRBJ2-5; D is undetermined. The CDR3 has 12 amino acids. Deletions cut 4 bases from V and 2 bases from J, with 8 bases between. The V gene's germline CDR1 is SQVTM and CDR2 ANQGSEA. CDR3 nucleotide sequence: TGCAGCGTTGTTCTACGACAAGAGACCCAGTACTTC. It translates to CSVVLRQETQYF.

This clone was detected a few times. The chain recombines TRBV6-1 with TRBJ2-1; 8 bases map to TRBD2. Germline assignment: CDR1 MNHNS and CDR2 SASEGT. The length of the CDR3 is 13 residues. With 8 bases clipped from V and 4 bases from J, the junction kept 4 bases outside the gene matches. The CDR3 reads CASGSSGYNEQFF. CDR3 bases: TGTGCCAGCGGTTCTAGCGGGTACAATGAGCAGTTCTTC.

The chain recombines TRBV14 with TRBJ2-7, with a tentative D call TRBD2 (6 bases). Germline values: CDR1 SGHDN, CDR2 FVKESK. The CDR3 spans 14 residues. Trimming shortened V by 0 bases and J by 7 bases, and 13 bases separated the two germline ends. CDR3 protein: CASSQDWGVAEQYF. CDR3 nucleotides: TGTGCCAGCAGCCAAGATTGGGGGGTTGCTGAGCAGTACTTC.

V usage is TRBV9 and J usage is TRBJ2-2, with D unresolved. Germline CDR1 and CDR2: SGDLS and YYNGEE. The CDR3 sequence is 13 residues long. Trimming took 0 bases from V and 5 from J, leaving 5 bases between them. CDR3 loop: CASSVATTGELFF. In DNA, the CDR3 is TGTGCCAGCAGCGTAGCTACGACCGGGGAGCTGTTTTTT.

The chain recombines TRBV12-5 with TRBJ2-1, with TRBD2 identical over 14 bases. The junction had 4 bases not matched to a gene; V was cut back by 6 bases and J by 6 bases. There are 15 residues in the CDR3. Germline lookup yields CDR1 LGHNT and CDR2 FRNRAP. This CDR3 is CASGQTSGRANEQFF. The CDR3 DNA reads TGTGCTAGTGGCCAGACTAGCGGGAGGGCCAATGAGCAGTTCTTC.

The CDR3 DNA reads as TGTGCCAGCAGTTTTCGGGACAGTTCACCCCTCCACTTT. Its protein is CASSFRDSSPLHF. This chain joins TRBV27 and TRBJ1-6; 7 bases line up with TRBD1. Germline-derived CDR1 and CDR2 are MNHEY and SMNVEV (reference sequence). J gave up 9 bases and V 3 bases, and 2 bases lay outside the gene matches. This CDR3 is 13 amino acids long.

The chain joins TRBV19 to TRBJ1-1; D gene uncertain. The CDR3 runs 14 residues. Germline CDR1 and CDR2: LNHDA and SQIVND (reference sequence). Trimming left V 4 bases short and J 4 bases short, with 13 bases between. Written as DNA, the CDR3 is TGTGCCAGTAGTAAATCATGGCCTGTCACTGAAGCTTTCTTT. Translating gives CASSKSWPVTEAFF.

The rearrangement links TRBV5-4 to TRBJ2-3; D gene unclear. Trimming shortened V by 2 bases and J by 2 bases, and 6 bases separated the two germline ends. Germline assignment: CDR1 SGHNT and CDR2 YYREEE (reference sequence). The CDR3 covers 13 residues. The CDR3 here is CASSFINTDTQYF. In DNA, the CDR3 is TGTGCCAGCAGCTTTATAAACACAGATACGCAGTATTTT.

J is TRBJ2-6 and V is TRBV19; 7 bases align to TRBD2. The V and J ends lost 3 bases and 0 bases, in that order; junction bases with no gene match: 5. The CDR3 length is 17 residues. The germline V gene encodes CDR1 LNHDA and CDR2 SQIVND (reference sequence). This chain's CDR3 is CASSMRDYSSGANVLTF. The DNA for the CDR3 is TGTGCCAGTAGTATGAGGGACTATAGCTCTGGGGCCAACGTCCTGACTTTC. The full variable domain, rest sourced from reference TRBV19 and TRBJ2-6, is DGGITQSPKYLFRKEGQNVTLSCEQNLNHDAMYWYRQDPGQGLRLIYYSQIVNDFQKGDIAEGYSVSREKKESFPLTVTSAQKNPTAFYLCASSMRDYSSGANVLTFGAGSRLTVL.

CDR3 DNA: TGTGCCAGCAGCGGGCCCCGTCGACTAGCGGGGGCCTGGGATACGCAGTATTTT. Residues: CASSGPRRLAGAWDTQYF. V and J are TRBV9 and TRBJ2-3; 12 nucleotides match TRBD2. Germline CDR1 is SGDLS and CDR2 is YYNGEE. The CDR3 has 18 amino acids. V shed 3 bases and J 6 bases; nucleotides not matched to a gene: 14.

The chain employs TRBV27 and TRBJ2-7; 11 nucleotides line up with TRBD2. Looked up from germline, CDR1 is MNHEY and CDR2 is SMNVEV (reference sequence). The V gene end was trimmed by 6 bases and the J gene end by 1 base; junction bases not matched to a gene: 8. The CDR3 runs 16 residues. CDR3 loop: CASSLAGGTTSYEQYF. The CDR3 DNA follows: TGTGCCAGCAGCCTAGCGGGGGGTACAACGTCCTACGAGCAGTACTTC.

The gene calls are TRBV11-2 and TRBJ1-2, with a possible D match to TRBD1 (6 bases). The CDR3 spans 13 residues. Trimming took off 5 bases at V and 3 bases at J, with 10 bases between the two ends. Germline lookup yields CDR1 SGHAT and CDR2 FQNNGV. For the CDR3, the DNA is TGTGCCAGCAGCGCACAGGGTTACTATGGCTACACCTTC. As protein: CASSAQGYYGYTF. The full variable domain, its missing parts supplied by reference TRBV11-2 and TRBJ1-2, is EAGVAQSPRYKIIEKRQSVAFWCNPISGHATLYWYQQILGQGPKLLIQFQNNGVVDDSQLPKDRFSAERLKGVDSTLKIQPAKLEDSAVYLCASSAQGYYGYTFGSGTRLTVV.

The CDR3 is CASSITGFEQYF. The CDR3 coding sequence is TGTGCCAGTAGTATAACAGGGTTCGAGCAGTACTTC. The chain joins TRBV19 to TRBJ2-7, with D possibly being TRBD1 (6 bases). The V gene lost 2 bases and the J gene lost 6 bases, with 8 bases spanning the gap. This CDR3 is built from 12 residues. CDR1 is LNHDA and CDR2 is SQIVND in the germline V gene (reference sequence).

V and J are TRBV6-9 and TRBJ2-7; 8 bases map to TRBD2. There are 15 residues in the CDR3. The J segment lost 6 bases and the V segment lost 4 bases, leaving 11 bases of the junction unmatched. CDR1 and CDR2 from the germline V gene are MNHGY and SVAAGI. This CDR3 reads CASSWEKREICEQYF. The DNA of the CDR3 is TGTGCCAGCAGTTGGGAAAAGCGGGAGATCTGCGAGCAGTACTTC.